Sequencing of this TCR beta chain was carried out in a study of T-cell reconstitution after alpha-beta-depleted transplantation in children. Researchers prepared the TCRbeta library using unique molecular identifiers, the study reports. MiXCR, applied by TCRdb to the PCR reads, yields one record per CDR3 protein. The sample lists 750,000 to 950,000 distinct CDR3 sequences; roughly 16% were seen once. Findings of the study overall: At around two months after transplant, the alpha-beta T cells were reportedly derived from several hundred expanded clones that came from non-depleted graft cells.

This CDR3 is built from 17 residues. V dropped 6 bases and J dropped 4; count of bases not matched to a gene: 14. This clonotype has just a few counts. The antigen is not known. The sample in question was PBMCs, mostly from graft donor cells, obtained 360 days after TCRalphabeta/CD19-depleted stem cell transplant. The clonotype originates from a male patient younger than 18 who had a stem cell transplant for acute lymphoblastic leukemia, so the T cells may come from the graft donor. The J gene is TRBJ2-1, the V gene TRBV12-3 or TRBV12-4; TRBD1 matches 8 bases. The CDR3 reads CASSSGTGPTSYNEQFF. The CDR3 nucleotides are TGTGCCAGCAGCTCCGGGACAGGTCCCACCAGTTACAATGAGCAGTTCTTC.